These 15 T cell receptor beta chains share one sample of origin, sequenced in a study of T cells in Graves' hyperthyroidism and ophthalmopathy. Amplification yielded TCR beta CDR3 regions, with RNA transcripts as the source. HTBI primers were used for first-round RT-PCR of the TCR CDR3. Via MiXCR, TCRdb re-called the multiplex PCR reads, giving one row per CDR3 protein. The sample has 480,000 or so distinct CDR3 sequences, roughly an eighth seen once. Material: blood. These receptors all come from a woman aged 18-35 years with Graves' hyperthyroidism.

A few counts support this clonotype. This rearrangement joins TRBV6-5 to TRBJ1-5, with 10 bases fitting TRBD1. This CDR3 is built from 14 residues. CDR1 MNHEY and CDR2 SVGAGI come from the germline V gene. V shed 0 bases, J shed 11 bases, and the junction held 4 bases outside the gene matches. The CDR3 coding sequence is TGTGCCAGCAGTTACTCTGGGGACAGGGGAGCCCAGCATTTT. Its protein is CASSYSGDRGAQHF.

This clonotype was seen many times. This chain's CDR3 is CASSGSDYNSPLHF. The CDR3 DNA is TGTGCCAGCAGCGGATCAGATTATAATTCACCCCTCCACTTT. This chain connects TRBV11-1 to TRBJ1-6; D remains ambiguous. V lost 5 bases, J lost 4 bases, and 9 bases lay in between. The CDR3 extends over 14 amino acids. The germline CDR1 and CDR2 sequences are SGHAT and FQDESV (reference sequence).

V and J are TRBV11-2 and TRBJ2-5; 8 positions agree with TRBD2. Germline CDR1 is SGHAT and CDR2 is FQNNGV. Unmatched junction bases numbered 15, after V lost 5 bases and J lost 4 bases. The CDR3 runs to 17 residues. The CDR3 coding sequence is TGTGCCAGCAGCCCCGACGGGGGGGACTCCCTTGGAGAGACCCAGTACTTC. It is translated as CASSPDGGDSLGETQYF.

In this sample, this clonotype turned up many times. The gene calls are TRBV6-5 and TRBJ1-5, with D hard to call. Trimming left V 0 bases short and J 3 bases short, with 12 bases between. The germline gives CDR1 MNHEY, CDR2 SVGAGI. This CDR3 spans 16 amino acids. The chain's CDR3 is CASSYSGRPNNQPQHF. The CDR3 DNA follows: TGTGCCAGCAGTTACTCAGGACGTCCAAACAATCAGCCCCAGCATTTT.

This clonotype was seen repeatedly, ten times or more. CDR3 nucleotides: TGTGCCATCAGTGAGGAACCCGCAACTAATGAAAAACTGTTTTTT. Translated, it gives CAISEEPATNEKLFF. The J gene is TRBJ1-4, the V gene TRBV10-3; D is unclear. The V gene lost 2 bases and the J gene lost 0 bases, with 7 bases spanning the gap. Germline CDR1 reads ENHRY; CDR2 reads SYGVKD. This CDR3 spans 15 amino acids.

This clonotype was found a few times. The gene calls are TRBV10-3 and TRBJ2-1; tentative D call: TRBD2 (5 bases). Trimming took 4 bases from V and 8 from J, leaving 12 bases between them. The CDR3 totals 13 residues. Germline values: CDR1 ENHRY, CDR2 SYGVKD. CDR3 in amino acids: CAISVEGLDEQFF. CDR3 nucleotides: TGTGCCATCAGTGTTGAGGGTTTGGATGAGCAGTTCTTC.

This clonotype was recorded many times. The chain couples TRBV10-3 to TRBJ2-2; D ambiguous. Trimming stripped 7 bases from V and 4 bases from J, with 7 bases between. The V gene's germline CDR1 is ENHRY and CDR2 SYGVKD. There are 12 residues in the CDR3. The DNA of the CDR3 is TGTGCCATCACCTGGACCACCGGGGAGCTGTTTTTT. Its translation: CAITWTTGELFF.

This clonotype was found many times. The chain joins TRBV12-3 or TRBV12-4 to TRBJ2-5; a possible D gene is TRBD2 (6 bases). The CDR3 extends over 16 amino acids. Trimming shortened V by 3 bases and J by 4 bases, and 18 bases separated the two germline ends. The chain's CDR3 is CASSFSLQDYTETQYF. The CDR3 coding sequence is TGTGCCAGCAGTTTTTCCCTCCAGGACTATACAGAGACCCAGTACTTC.

The V gene is TRBV5-1, the J gene TRBJ2-1, with TRBD2 matching over 8 bases. Germline assignment: CDR1 SGHRS and CDR2 YFSETQ. CDR3 length: 14 residues. The ends lost 3 bases at V and 9 bases at J; junction bases unmatched: 8. CDR3 bases: TGCGCCAGCAGCTGGAAAGCGGGAGATAGTGAGCAGTTCTTC. The encoded protein is CASSWKAGDSEQFF.

The sample holds many counts of this clonotype. The rearrangement uses TRBV30 and TRBJ2-5; either TRBD1 or TRBD2 may supply D (7 bases each). The germline gives CDR1 GTSNPN, CDR2 SVGIG (reference sequence). Trimming removed 7 bases at V and 7 bases at J, with 19 bases between. The CDR3 runs to 13 residues. Here the CDR3 DNA reads TGTGCCTACTCGACAGGGAGGGCGGCGACCCAGTACTTC. Its protein product is CAYSTGRAATQYF.

This clonotype appeared many times. The chain links TRBV13 to TRBJ2-1; D may be TRBD2 (5 bases). The germline V and J ends were trimmed by 0 bases and 7 bases, with 10 bases remaining between them. Germline loops: CDR1 PRHDT, CDR2 FYEKMQ (reference sequence). This CDR3 has 14 amino acids. The chain's CDR3 is CASSLGGPGNEQFF. The CDR3 DNA is TGTGCCAGCAGCTTAGGCGGGCCGGGGAATGAGCAGTTCTTC.

This clonotype was counted many times. The V call is TRBV13, the J call TRBJ2-5; D unresolved. Germline V gene data show CDR1 as PRHDT and CDR2 as FYEKMQ (reference sequence). V was cut by 1 base and J by 1 base, with 13 bases left in between. The CDR3 runs to 16 residues. CDR3 DNA: TGTGCCAGCAGCTTAGCGGCTTCAACCCTCCAAGAGACCCAGTACTTC. It yields the protein CASSLAASTLQETQYF.

The chain couples TRBV4-2 to TRBJ1-5, with D maybe TRBD1 (6 bases). This CDR3 is 15 amino acids long. CDR1 is LGHNA and CDR2 is YNFKEQ in the germline V gene. Trimming took off 4 bases at V and 3 bases at J, with 13 bases between the two ends. In DNA, the CDR3 is TGTGCCAGCAGCCGACCGGACAGAGACAATCAGCCCCAGCATTTT. As protein: CASSRPDRDNQPQHF.

The chain carries TRBV12-3 or TRBV12-4 and TRBJ2-1; D is unclear. CDR3 length: 14 residues. Trimming took 2 bases from V and 8 from J, leaving 13 bases between them. CDR3 protein: CASSLINPRDEQFF. CDR3 nucleotides: TGTGCCAGCAGTTTAATCAACCCCCGGGATGAGCAGTTCTTC.

This clonotype appeared many times. The V call is TRBV2, the J call TRBJ1-2, with a tentative D call TRBD1 (6 bases). The V gene lost 7 bases and the J gene lost 4 bases, with 13 bases spanning the gap. The CDR3 length is 13 residues. Per the germline V gene, CDR1 is SNHLY and CDR2 is FYNNEI. CDR3 in amino acids: CASNPGVGYGYTF. The CDR3 DNA reads TGTGCCAGCAACCCAGGGGTTGGCTATGGCTACACCTTC.